Below, 20 T cell receptor beta chains from the same sample are listed, as sequenced in a study of blood T cells in healthy people across ages. Using a J-beta primer mix together with a sample-barcoded 5' primer, a second PCR was run for 7 to 11 cycles. Each CDR3 protein gets one entry after TCRdb re-called the 5' RACE reads with MiXCR. The repertoire holds around 900,000 distinct CDR3 sequences, with 25% to 35% as singletons. Specimen: blood. The origin of the receptors is a woman over 75 in good health.

The chain employs TRBV7-2 and TRBJ2-7, with D tentatively TRBD1 (5 bases). The CDR3 runs 13 residues. With 5 bases removed from V and 7 bases from J, the gap between germline ends came to 15 bases. Germline V CDR1 and CDR2: SGHTA, FQGNSA. CDR3 in DNA: TGTGCCAGCAGCCGCCTAGACAGAAATGAGCAGTACTTC. This codes for CASSRLDRNEQYF.

This clonotype was seen many times. CDR3 DNA: TGCGCCAGCAGCCAAGAATCGGGAGGGGTCGGGGAGCAGTACTTC. Its protein is CASSQESGGVGEQYF. V gene TRBV4-3 combines with J gene TRBJ2-7, with 8 nucleotides matching TRBD2. CDR1 is LGHNA and CDR2 is YSLEER in the germline V gene. The CDR3 totals 15 residues. After removal of 0 bases from V and 7 bases from J, the junction contained 8 bases not matched to a gene.

A note on this clonotype: Since a much larger clone is just one base distant, this may be a read error. The chain uses TRBV20-1 and TRBJ2-7; D remains ambiguous. Trimming took 5 bases from V and 0 from J, leaving 14 bases between them. This CDR3 has 14 amino acids. Germline CDR1 is DFQATT and CDR2 is SNEGSKA (reference sequence). The CDR3 reads CSAHRTTHSYEQYF. CDR3 nucleotide sequence: TGCAGTGCTCACCGGACGACCCACTCCTACGAGCAGTACTTC.

There are many counts of this clonotype. This chain connects TRBV7-2 to TRBJ1-5; possibly TRBD1 for D (6 bases). Germline CDR1 reads SGHTA; CDR2 reads FQGNSA. The CDR3 consists of 14 residues. Trimming took off 5 bases at V and 9 bases at J, with 17 bases between the two ends. Written as DNA, the CDR3 is TGTGCCAGCAGCCAAGACAGGTCCGGTCGGCCCCAGCATTTT. This gives the protein CASSQDRSGRPQHF.

This clonotype occurred many times. The gene calls are TRBV5-1 and TRBJ2-1; D is possibly TRBD2 (6 bases). The CDR3 covers 16 residues. Germline lookup yields CDR1 SGHRS and CDR2 YFSETQ. V was shortened by 7 bases and J by 4 bases, with 21 bases between the two germline ends. CDR3 region: CASALPLSGQYNEQFF. CDR3 DNA: TGCGCCAGCGCTCTTCCCCTGAGCGGGCAATACAATGAGCAGTTCTTC.

The chain links TRBV6-6 to TRBJ1-1; 8 bases are shared with TRBD1. The ends lost 7 bases at V and 5 bases at J; junction bases unmatched: 6. The CDR3 has 13 amino acids. Germline loops: CDR1 MNHNY, CDR2 SVGAGI (reference sequence). CDR3 in amino acids: CASNGQGRTEAFF. The CDR3 DNA reads as TGTGCCAGCAACGGACAGGGTAGGACTGAAGCTTTCTTT.

The rearrangement joins TRBV27 to TRBJ1-6; D remains unclear. The CDR3 runs to 16 residues. Germline CDR1 MNHEY, CDR2 SMNVEV (reference sequence). The V gene lost 8 bases and the J gene lost 0 bases, with 14 bases spanning the gap. The CDR3 spells CASWTTRGSYNSPLHF. In DNA, the CDR3 is TGTGCCAGCTGGACCACCCGGGGCTCCTATAATTCACCCCTCCACTTT.

This clonotype was seen at least ten times. The chain combines TRBV12-3 or TRBV12-4 with TRBJ1-6, with 8 bases matching TRBD1. This CDR3 has 13 amino acids. Unmatched junction bases numbered 5, after V lost 6 bases and J lost 10 bases. The DNA for the CDR3 is TGTGCCAGCAGCCAGGGGGCAGGATCACCCCTCCACTTT. This encodes CASSQGAGSPLHF.

This clonotype has just one count. This chain links TRBV7-2 with TRBJ2-1; D may be TRBD1 or TRBD2 (5 bases each). Germline CDR1 SGHTA, CDR2 FQGNSA. Between the trimmed V and J ends, which lost 8 bases and 10 bases, there was a span of 12 bases. This CDR3 has 11 amino acids. CDR3 nucleotides: TGTGCCAGCGGGACCGGGTCCGAGCAGTTCTTC. This gives the protein CASGTGSEQFF.

This clonotype was detected many times. This chain connects TRBV25-1 to TRBJ2-7, with 7 positions matching TRBD1. The CDR3 has 14 residues. Germline V gene sequence: CDR1 MGHDK, CDR2 SYGVNS. V gave up 2 bases and J gave up 11 bases; unmatched junction bases: 12. CDR3 protein: CASSEEGTALREYF. The CDR3, as DNA: TGTGCCAGCAGTGAAGAAGGGACAGCTCTTCGGGAGTACTTC.

In this sample, this clonotype turned up many times. The chain employs TRBV27 and TRBJ2-5; the D is unclear. V dropped 6 bases and J dropped 2 bases, with 28 bases sitting between them. Germline V lookup: CDR1 MNHEY, CDR2 SMNVEV (reference sequence). This CDR3 spans 19 amino acids. This chain's CDR3 is CASSTSWLGRPYLQETQYF. The CDR3 nucleotides read TGTGCCAGCAGCACCTCATGGCTGGGTCGCCCATACTTACAAGAGACCCAGTACTTC.

The chain couples TRBV6-6 to TRBJ1-3; a weak D match, TRBD1 (6 bases). CDR3 length equals 15 residues. Looked up from germline, CDR1 is MNHNY and CDR2 is SVGAGI (reference sequence). V lost 5 bases to trimming and J lost 3 bases, with 14 bases between them. CDR3 sequence (DNA): TGTGCCAGCAGTCGGGGGGGCGCGGGTGGAAACACCATATATTTT. As protein: CASSRGGAGGNTIYF.

The table lists this clonotype with a few counts. This chain links TRBV7-2 with TRBJ1-1; no firm D call. Germline-derived CDR1 and CDR2 are SGHTA and FQGNSA. V lost 1 base and J 0 bases, leaving 9 bases between the germline ends. CDR3 length: 15 residues. The DNA for the CDR3 is TGTGCCAGCAGCTTAGTGGTCAGTATGAACACTGAAGCTTTCTTT. Translation: CASSLVVSMNTEAFF.

V is TRBV5-1 and J is TRBJ1-2; 9 bases agree with TRBD1. CDR3 length: 13 residues. Trimming removed 2 bases from V and 8 bases from J; junction bases left unmatched: 4. CDR1 and CDR2 from the germline V gene are SGHRS and YFSETQ. CDR3 nucleotides: TGCGCCAGCAGCTTCGGACAGGGGAAGGGCTACACCTTC. Its protein product is CASSFGQGKGYTF.

This clonotype was seen more than once but under ten times. This may come from a read error, since a much larger clone is one base off. This chain connects TRBV4-3 to TRBJ2-3; no firm D call. CDR3 length: 15 residues. Germline values: CDR1 LGHNA, CDR2 YSLEER. The CDR3 here is CASSQDVRATDAQYF. The CDR3, as DNA: TGCGCCAGCAGCCAAGATGTTCGTGCCACAGATGCGCAGTATTTT.

This clonotype turned up a few times. The chain recombines TRBV3-1 with TRBJ1-1, with 7 bases lining up with TRBD1. J was trimmed by 3 bases and V by 2 bases; bases with no gene match: 18. Per the germline V gene, CDR1 is LGHDT and CDR2 is YNNKEL (reference sequence). CDR3 length: 19 amino acids. The CDR3 nucleotides read TGTGCCAGCAGCCAACCTATGTTCCGGGACAGTTTGCAAGACACTGAAGCTTTCTTT. It specifies CASSQPMFRDSLQDTEAFF. Full variable domain (rest looked up from reference TRBV3-1 and TRBJ1-1): DTAVSQTPKYLVTQMGNDKSIKCEQNLGHDTMYWYKQDSKKFLKIMFSYNNKELIINETVPNRFSPKSPDKAHLNLHINSLELGDSAVYFCASSQPMFRDSLQDTEAFFGQGTRLTVV.

This clonotype was seen a handful of times. The CDR3 spells CASRLTARGTDTQYF. In DNA form, the CDR3 reads TGTGCCAGCAGACTGACTGCGAGGGGGACAGATACGCAGTATTTT. This chain uses TRBV7-9 with TRBJ2-3, with D tentatively TRBD1 (6 bases). Germline CDR1 and CDR2: SEHNR and FQNEAQ (reference sequence). The CDR3 loop spans 15 amino acids. Trimming cost V 6 bases and J 3 bases, with 16 bases left between them.

This clonotype was counted at least ten times. This chain uses TRBV2 with TRBJ1-2; D is undetermined. Trimming left V 7 bases short and J 2 bases short, with 11 bases between. The germline gives CDR1 SNHLY, CDR2 FYNNEI. The CDR3 loop spans 13 amino acids. The CDR3 is CASTLGPNYGYTF. The CDR3 coding sequence is TGTGCCAGCACACTCGGTCCGAACTATGGCTACACCTTC.

This clonotype was observed a few times. V is TRBV20-1 and J is TRBJ2-5; D possibly matches TRBD1 or TRBD2 (6 bases each). Per germline, CDR1 DFQATT and CDR2 SNEGSKA (reference sequence). CDR3 length equals 17 residues. The V end lost 3 bases, the J end lost 11 bases, and 31 bases lay between the germline ends. This CDR3 reads CSARGIPTRGEDNEQYF. CDR3 sequence (DNA): TGCAGTGCTAGGGGTATTCCAACTAGGGGGGAAGATAATGAGCAGTACTTC.

At least ten counts were recorded for this clonotype. The chain links TRBV6-2 or TRBV6-3 to TRBJ1-5; D is ambiguous. The CDR3 runs 15 residues. V dropped 0 bases and J dropped 2 bases, with 8 bases sitting between them. Germline CDR1 reads MNHEY; CDR2 reads SVGEGT. CDR3: CASSYSGIGNQPQHF. As DNA, the CDR3 is TGTGCCAGCAGTTACTCAGGGATTGGCAATCAGCCCCAGCATTTT.